The T cell receptor beta chain under discussion was sequenced for a study of shared clonotypes between healthy human individuals. Study context: Samples came from a couple of female and three male donors aged 18 to 49.

The donor cohort consisted entirely of Caucasian adults residing in Nashville, Tennessee. TCRdb's table, derived via immunoSEQ multiplex PCR, lists solely in-frame clones and lacks some. The sample contains about 560,000 clones, 70% to 80% of which appear only once. Sequencing used PBMCs. The clonotype comes from a woman between 40 and 55 years old in good health. Some clones in this sample may be carry-over from other donors' samples.

CDR3 sequence reads: CASSLGASGYNEQFF. CDR3 DNA: TGCGCCAGCAGCTTAGGGGCTAGCGGCTACAATGAGCAGTTCTTC. V usage is TRBV5-1 and J usage is TRBJ2-1, with TRBD2 identical over 7 bases. The ends lost 2 bases at V and 3 bases at J; junction bases unmatched: 5. This CDR3 is built from 15 residues. Germline loops: CDR1 SGHRS, CDR2 YFSETQ.